This T cell receptor (beta chain) was captured by sequencing in a study of T-cell reconstitution after alpha-beta-depleted transplantation in children. Preparation of the TCRbeta library involved a method that used unique molecular identifiers. TCRdb re-called the PCR reads through MiXCR, storing one row per CDR3 protein. The sample holds fewer than 95,000 distinct CDR3 sequences, 10% to 15% seen once. This clonotype was picked up a small number of times. The TCR originated in a human donor who donated a stem cell graft to a child with inherited bone marrow failure. Sequencing used PBMCs from the stem cell graft donor, obtained from the stem cell graft.

This CDR3 reads CASSPRQGGKNIQYF. CDR3 nucleotides: TGTGCCAGCAGTCCCAGACAGGGGGGCAAAAACATTCAGTACTTC. The chain has TRBV6-4 and TRBJ2-4; 9 bases line up with TRBD1. This CDR3 has 15 amino acids. V was pared by 5 bases and J by 3 bases, with 5 bases of the junction left unmatched. Germline V gene sequence: CDR1 MRHNA, CDR2 SNTAGT.